This paragraph reports one T cell receptor (beta chain). Libraries were prepared by immunoSEQ multiplex PCR; TCRdb keeps only in-frame clonotypes and omits some of them. Of approximately 70,000 clones in the sample, roughly 91% were seen once. The sample originates from a study of blood T cell repertoires in COVID-19. The CDR3 is made up of 13 amino acids. CDR1 KGHSH and CDR2 LQKENI come from the germline V gene. V lost 3 bases to trimming and J lost 1 base, with 6 bases between them. This clonotype was obtained from a human donor in a cohort sampled during active COVID-19. V is TRBV18 and J is TRBJ2-5; no definite D call. Sequencing was done on a sample of peripheral blood. CDR3 sequence: CASSPRPQETQYF. The CDR3 DNA follows: TGTGCCAGCTCACCCAGGCCCCAAGAGACCCAGTACTTC.